The clone carrying this TCR beta chain was counted only a few times. This specimen comes from a study of blood T cells in healthy people across ages. This CDR3 contains 15 residues. V shed 4 bases and J shed 1 base, with 13 bases lying between them. The V gene's germline CDR1 is SGHVS and CDR2 FNYEAQ. The second PCR ran roughly 7 to 12 cycles with a sample-barcoded 5' primer and J-beta primers. MiXCR, applied by TCRdb to the 5' RACE reads, yields one record per CDR3 protein. The sample has hundreds of thousands of distinct CDR3 sequences, roughly 43% seen once; the top ten hold around 30%. The rearrangement joins TRBV7-6 to TRBJ2-5; D is perhaps TRBD1 (6 bases). This TCR derives from a man older than 75 in good health. The sequenced material came from blood. The DNA for the CDR3 is TGTGCCAGCAGCTCCCTGACAGGCCCCCAAGAGACCCAGTACTTC. Its translation is CASSSLTGPQETQYF.